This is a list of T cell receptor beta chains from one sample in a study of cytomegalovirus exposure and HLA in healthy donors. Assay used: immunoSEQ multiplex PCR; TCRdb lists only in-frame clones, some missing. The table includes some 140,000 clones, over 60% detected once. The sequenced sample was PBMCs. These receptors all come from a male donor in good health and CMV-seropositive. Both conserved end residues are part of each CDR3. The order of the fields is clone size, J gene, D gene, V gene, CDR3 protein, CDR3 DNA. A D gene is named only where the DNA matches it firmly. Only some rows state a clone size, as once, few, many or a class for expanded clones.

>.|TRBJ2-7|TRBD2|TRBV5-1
CASSPSGTLFWASGISYEQYF
TGCGCCAGCAGCCCGTCCGGGACTCTCTTCTGGGCTAGCGGGATTTCCTACGAGCAGTACTTC
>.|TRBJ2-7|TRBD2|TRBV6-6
CASTSGRGGSYEQYF
TGTGCCAGCACCTCCGGGAGGGGAGGATCCTACGAGCAGTACTTC
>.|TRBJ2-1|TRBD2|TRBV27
CASSLHSTSGAYNEQFF
TGTGCCAGCAGTTTACATTCGACTAGCGGGGCCTACAATGAGCAGTTCTTC
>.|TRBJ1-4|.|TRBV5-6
CASLRQRSGEKLFF
TGTGCCAGCTTAAGACAGAGGAGTGGGGAAAAACTGTTTTTT
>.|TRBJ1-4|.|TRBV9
CASSIGRVGEKLFF
TGTGCCAGCAGCATCGGCAGGGTGGGGGAAAAACTGTTTTTT
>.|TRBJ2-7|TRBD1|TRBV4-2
CASSQPDRDHEQYF
TGTGCCAGCAGCCAACCGGACAGGGACCACGAGCAGTACTTC
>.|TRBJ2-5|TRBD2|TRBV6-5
CASSYSLRLAEETQYF
TGTGCCAGCAGTTACTCGTTGAGGCTAGCGGAAGAGACCCAGTACTTC
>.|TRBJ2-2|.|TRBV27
CASSLDWSNTGELFF
TGTGCCAGCAGCCTGGACTGGTCGAACACCGGGGAGCTGTTTTTT
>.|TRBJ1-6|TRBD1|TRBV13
CASSGDSGNSPLHF
TGTGCCAGCAGCGGGGACAGCGGGAATTCACCCCTCCACTTT
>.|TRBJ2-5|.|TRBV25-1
CASRAGVQETQYF
TGTGCCAGCAGGGCCGGGGTCCAAGAGACCCAGTACTTC
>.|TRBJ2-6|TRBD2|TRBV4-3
CASSQDPGLAGPSGANVLTF
TGCGCCAGCAGCCAAGACCCAGGGTTAGCGGGGCCCTCTGGGGCCAACGTCCTGACTTTC
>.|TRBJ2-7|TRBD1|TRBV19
CASSTGTGAYEQYF
TGTGCCAGTAGTACCGGGACAGGCGCGTACGAGCAGTACTTC
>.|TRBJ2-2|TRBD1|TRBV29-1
CSVASARGRGGELFF
TGCAGCGTTGCCTCGGCCAGGGGGCGAGGCGGGGAGCTGTTTTTT
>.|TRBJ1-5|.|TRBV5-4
CASSWGGNQPQHF
TGTGCCAGCAGCTGGGGCGGCAATCAGCCCCAGCATTTT
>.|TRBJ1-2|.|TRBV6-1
CASNLSRGDGYTF
TGTGCCAGCAATCTTTCCAGGGGAGATGGCTACACCTTC
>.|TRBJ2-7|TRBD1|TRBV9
CASSPQAGTGFYEQYF
TGTGCCAGCAGCCCTCAAGCCGGGACAGGCTTTTACGAGCAGTACTTC
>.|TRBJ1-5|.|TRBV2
CASSEERGGNQPQHF
TGTGCCAGCAGTGAAGAGAGGGGGGGGAATCAGCCCCAGCATTTT
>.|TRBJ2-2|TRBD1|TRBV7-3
CASSLIAGGSGELFF
TGTGCCAGCAGCTTAATAGCAGGGGGCTCCGGGGAGCTGTTTTTT
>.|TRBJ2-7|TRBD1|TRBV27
CASSWGQGHYEQYF
TGTGCCAGCAGTTGGGGACAGGGTCACTACGAGCAGTACTTC
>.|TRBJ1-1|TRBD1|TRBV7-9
CASSLGGQGPNTEAFF
TGTGCCAGCAGCTTAGGAGGACAGGGGCCGAACACTGAAGCTTTCTTT
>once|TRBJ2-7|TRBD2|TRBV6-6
CASSYGTTNEQYF
TGTGCCAGCAGTTACGGGACTACCAACGAGCAGTACTTC
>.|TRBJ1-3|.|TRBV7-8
CASSLPGDTIYF
TGTGCCAGCAGCTTACCCGGGGACACCATATATTTT
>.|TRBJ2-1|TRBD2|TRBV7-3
CASSLSGSSYNEQFF
TGTGCCAGCAGCTTAAGCGGGAGCTCCTACAATGAGCAGTTCTTC
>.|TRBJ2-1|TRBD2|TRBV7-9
CASRLAGAYNEQFF
TGTGCCAGCAGATTAGCGGGAGCCTACAATGAGCAGTTCTTC
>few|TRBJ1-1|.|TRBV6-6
CASTKGPRGMNTEAFF
TGTGCCAGCACCAAAGGGCCTAGGGGCATGAACACTGAAGCTTTCTTT
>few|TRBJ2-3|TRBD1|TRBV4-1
CASSQDHRVDREEDTQYF
TGCGCCAGCAGCCAAGACCACCGGGTGGACAGGGAGGAGGATACGCAGTATTTT
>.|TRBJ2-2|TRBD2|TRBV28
CASSLLAGVGDTGELFF
TGTGCCAGCAGTTTACTAGCGGGAGTTGGGGACACCGGGGAGCTGTTTTTT
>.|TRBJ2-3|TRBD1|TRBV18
CASSRDRGLLADTQYF
TGTGCCAGCTCCCGGGACAGGGGTCTCTTGGCAGATACGCAGTATTTT
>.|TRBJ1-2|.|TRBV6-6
CASSYSTTGYGYTF
TGTGCCAGCAGTTACTCGACTACGGGCTATGGCTACACCTTC
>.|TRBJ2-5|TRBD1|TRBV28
CASSPPGQGEEETQYF
TGTGCCAGCAGCCCGCCGGGACAGGGGGAGGAGGAGACCCAGTACTTC
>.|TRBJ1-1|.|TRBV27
CASSFGSLNTEAFF
TGTGCCAGCAGTTTTGGGAGCCTGAACACTGAAGCTTTCTTT
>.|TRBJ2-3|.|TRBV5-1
CASSEGGTDTQYF
TGCGCCAGCAGTGAGGGTGGCACAGATACGCAGTATTTT
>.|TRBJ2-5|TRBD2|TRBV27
CASSGLAGGPWGETQYF
TGTGCCAGCAGCGGACTAGCGGGAGGGCCATGGGGGGAGACCCAGTACTTC
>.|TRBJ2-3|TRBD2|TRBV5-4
CASSLGLAGADTQYF
TGTGCCAGCAGCTTGGGGCTAGCGGGAGCAGATACGCAGTATTTT
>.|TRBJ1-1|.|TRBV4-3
CASSSDRNTEAFF
TGCGCCAGCAGCTCAGACAGGAACACTGAAGCTTTCTTT
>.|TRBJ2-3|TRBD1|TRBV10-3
CAISLHRGSADTQYF
TGTGCCATCAGCCTACACAGGGGATCCGCAGATACGCAGTATTTT
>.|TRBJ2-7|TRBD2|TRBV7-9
CSSSLVTSGSEQYF
TGTTCCAGCAGCTTAGTGACTAGCGGGTCCGAGCAGTACTTC
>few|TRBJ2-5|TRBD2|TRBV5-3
CARSLIPGLPNRETQYF
TGTGCCAGAAGCTTAATACCGGGACTACCCAACCGGGAGACCCAGTACTTC
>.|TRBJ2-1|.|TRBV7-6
CASSLVTYPHHEQFF
TGTGCCAGCAGCTTAGTTACATATCCTCACCATGAGCAGTTCTTC
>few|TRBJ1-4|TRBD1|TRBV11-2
CASSPPRTGLGNEKLFF
TGTGCCAGCAGCCCCCCGCGGACAGGGCTCGGGAATGAAAAACTGTTTTTT
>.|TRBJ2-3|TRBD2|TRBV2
CASSVTGLGTDTQYF
TGTGCCAGCAGTGTTACGGGACTAGGAACAGATACGCAGTATTTT
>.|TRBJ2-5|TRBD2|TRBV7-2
CASSLKRGGRTQYF
TGTGCCAGCAGCTTAAAGCGGGGGGGTCGGACCCAGTACTTC
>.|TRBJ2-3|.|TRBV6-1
CASSEALQGADTQYF
TGTGCCAGCAGTGAAGCCCTTCAGGGTGCAGATACGCAGTATTTT
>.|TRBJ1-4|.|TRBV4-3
CASSQYLTGPQEKLFF
TGCGCCAGCAGCCAGTACCTGACAGGACCTCAGGAAAAACTGTTTTTT
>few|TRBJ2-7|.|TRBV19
CASSKDGAGWEQYF
TGTGCCAGTAGTAAGGACGGCGCGGGGTGGGAGCAGTACTTC
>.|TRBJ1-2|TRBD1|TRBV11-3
CASSSTGERGTNYGYTF
TGTGCCAGCAGCTCCACAGGGGAAAGGGGAACTAACTATGGCTACACCTTC
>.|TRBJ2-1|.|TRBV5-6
CASRTPRMGEQFF
TGTGCCAGCAGGACCCCTAGGATGGGTGAGCAGTTCTTC
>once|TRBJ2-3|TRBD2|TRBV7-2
CASSRTSGSPDTQYF
TGTGCCAGCAGTAGGACTAGCGGGAGCCCAGATACGCAGTATTTT
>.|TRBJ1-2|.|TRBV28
CASSPIQGLYYGYTF
TGTGCCAGCAGTCCTATACAGGGTCTGTACTATGGCTACACCTTC
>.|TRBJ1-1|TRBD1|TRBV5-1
CASSQGGFTEAFF
TGCGCCAGCAGCCAAGGGGGCTTTACTGAAGCTTTCTTT
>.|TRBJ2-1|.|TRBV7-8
CASSLGVLWSPTKEENNEQFF
TGTGCCAGCAGCTTAGGGGTTTTGTGGAGCCCCACCAAGGAGGAAAACAATGAGCAGTTCTTC
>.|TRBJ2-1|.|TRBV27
CASRGYAGQNNEQFF
TGTGCCAGCAGGGGCTACGCGGGACAGAACAATGAGCAGTTCTTC
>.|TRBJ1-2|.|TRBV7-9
CASSLPGQNYGYTF
TGTGCCAGCAGCTTACCTGGACAGAACTATGGCTACACCTTC
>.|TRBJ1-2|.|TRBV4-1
CASSQGTPGSPYGYTF
TGCGCCAGCAGCCAAGGTACCCCGGGATCCCCCTATGGCTACACCTTC
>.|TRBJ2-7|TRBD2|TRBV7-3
CASSLTRLAGYEQYF
TGTGCCAGCAGCTTAACCCGACTAGCGGGTTACGAGCAGTACTTC